This T cell receptor beta chain was sequenced for a study of beta chain features in type 1 diabetes. CD45RO/CCR7/CD25/CD127/CD95/CD27 separated CD4+ naive, central memory, regulatory and stem cell-like memory cells by sorting. Unmatched junction bases numbered 3, after V lost 5 bases and J lost 2 bases. Germline V gene lookup returns CDR1 SGDLS and CDR2 YYNGEE. The CDR3 is made up of 15 amino acids. With respect to this clone: The antigen is undetermined.

Reverse transcription of all isolated RNA meant that expressed TCRB transcripts were sequenced. The study sequenced naive, central memory and regulatory T cell samples to an average of around 3.4 million reads. TCRdb keeps only in-frame clones here, not all; method: immunoSEQ multiplex PCR. The sample includes 250,000 to 300,000 clones, 14% of them seen just once. Study-level findings and limits: When VDJ junctions were examined, type 1 diabetes patients showed fewer insertions and more deletions. It was not settled here whether HLA type affects TCRB rearrangement. TCRB CDR3s from Type 1 diabetes patients were moderately but significantly shorter in all four CD4+ subsets.

This clonotype was obtained from a man aged 25-45 years with type 1 diabetes. The sample consisted of naive CD4+ T cells from blood. This rearrangement joins TRBV9 to TRBJ2-7; TRBD2 matches 14 bases. CDR3 region: CASSQGLAGAYEQYF. CDR3 sequence (DNA): TGTGCCAGCAGTCAGGGACTAGCGGGAGCCTACGAGCAGTACTTC.